These 22 T cell receptor beta chains share one sample of origin, sequenced in a study of early T cells in non-severe SARS-CoV-2 infection (dated by TCRdb to about 2021). The library was prepared using 5' RACE. TCRdb shows the sequencer as NextSeq 500. TCRdb reanalyzed the raw reads on its own, using fastp at Q25 for trimming and MiXCR for clone calling, and kept in-frame beta chains. For every CDR3 protein sequence, its rows merge into one entry that carries the most common genes and DNA. The sample table records 65,000 to 75,000 distinct CDR3 sequences; 11% of these occur just once. 3% to 4% of the sample belongs to the ten largest clones. The sample consisted of whole blood. These receptors all stem from an adult who was a healthcare worker with PCR-confirmed SARS-CoV-2 infection or an uninfected control (not recorded which).

The chain recombines TRBV29-1 with TRBJ2-3; no firm D call. This CDR3 spans 12 amino acids. From germline, CDR1 is SQVTM and CDR2 ANQGSEA. V lost 4 bases and J lost 10, with 15 bases in between. The CDR3 nucleotides are TGCAGCGTTGCGGGCAGCCGCATTCCGCAGTATTTT. It encodes CSVAGSRIPQYF.

This clonotype was recorded many times. The V and J genes are TRBV3-1 and TRBJ2-5; 8 nucleotides line up with TRBD1. Germline lookup yields CDR1 LGHDT and CDR2 YNNKEL (reference sequence). The V gene end was trimmed by 2 bases and the J gene end by 2 bases; junction bases not matched to a gene: 1. The CDR3 runs 14 residues. CDR3 DNA: TGTGCCAGCAGCCAAAGACAGGGGCAAGAGACCCAGTACTTC. Its protein product is CASSQRQGQETQYF.

CDR3 protein: CASSQGPAVSTDTQYF. The CDR3 DNA is TGCGCCAGCAGCCAAGGGCCAGCGGTGAGCACAGATACGCAGTATTTT. The V and J genes are TRBV4-1 and TRBJ2-3, with a weak D call TRBD2 (5 bases). CDR1 is MGHRA, CDR2 YSYEKL, per germline. V gave up 1 base and J gave up 0 bases, with 11 bases separating them. The CDR3 loop spans 16 amino acids.

This clonotype was counted many times. The genes are TRBV29-1 and TRBJ2-5, with TRBD2 matching 9 bases. Germline V CDR1 and CDR2: SQVTM, ANQGSEA. V was pared by 3 bases and J by 4 bases, with 3 bases of the junction left unmatched. The CDR3 consists of 13 residues. The CDR3 coding sequence is TGCAGCGTTGAGCGGGAGGGTCGAGAGACCCAGTACTTC. Protein sequence: CSVEREGRETQYF.

V is TRBV11-2 and J is TRBJ2-3, with 12 bases that match TRBD1. Germline CDR1 and CDR2: SGHAT and FQNNGV. Losses at the gene ends were 6 bases for V and 6 bases for J; bases not matched to a gene: 13. The CDR3 is 17 amino acids. The CDR3, as DNA: TGTGCCAGCAGGCCAGGCGGGACAGGGGGCCCTCTGGATACGCAGTATTTT. This codes for CASRPGGTGGPLDTQYF.

This clonotype was observed at least ten times. This sequence joins TRBV6-6 and TRBJ2-7; 8 positions match TRBD2. Germline lookup yields CDR1 MNHNY and CDR2 SVGAGI (reference sequence). The CDR3 is 13 amino acids. V lost 6 bases and J lost 3; bases outside the gene matches: 4. In DNA, the CDR3 is TGTGCCAGCAGCCCCCGGGAGGGCTACGAGCAGTACTTC. Its translation is CASSPREGYEQYF.

CDR3 in amino acids: CASRDTGRTNEKLFF. CDR3 sequence (DNA): TGTGCCAGCAGAGATACAGGGAGGACTAATGAAAAACTGTTTTTT. The gene calls are TRBV12-3 or TRBV12-4 and TRBJ1-4; D is perhaps TRBD1 (6 bases). V lost 6 bases to trimming and J lost 2 bases, with 13 bases between them. The CDR3 sequence is 15 residues long.

The sample holds a few counts of this clonotype. The gene calls are TRBV5-1 and TRBJ2-3; 9 bases align to TRBD2. The CDR3 is 16 residues long. The germline V gene encodes CDR1 SGHRS and CDR2 YFSETQ. The ends lost 0 bases at V and 6 bases at J; junction bases unmatched: 8. The CDR3 reads CASSLGLAERVDTQYF. The CDR3 DNA follows: TGCGCCAGCAGCTTGGGACTAGCGGAGAGAGTTGATACGCAGTATTTT.

In this sample, this clonotype turned up many times. The chain has TRBV7-2 and TRBJ1-5; D unclear. The CDR3 loop spans 14 amino acids. Between the trimmed V and J ends, which lost 5 bases and 7 bases, there was a span of 15 bases. In germline, CDR1 is SGHTA, CDR2 FQGNSA. DNA of the CDR3: TGTGCCAGCAGCCCAGAACGGGATTACCAGCCCCAGCATTTT. As protein: CASSPERDYQPQHF.

This clonotype was seen at least ten times. The J gene is TRBJ2-1, the V gene TRBV12-3 or TRBV12-4; D may be TRBD1 (5 bases). This CDR3 contains 13 residues. Trimming left V 2 bases short and J 8 bases short, with 10 bases between. This CDR3 reads CASSLSQAYEQFF. Here the CDR3 DNA reads TGTGCCAGCAGTTTATCACAGGCCTATGAGCAGTTCTTC.

The DNA for the CDR3 is TGTGCCAGTAGTGTGACCCGCGGGGCCTACAATGAGCAGTTCTTC. The encoded protein is CASSVTRGAYNEQFF. V is TRBV19 and J is TRBJ2-1; TRBD2 might be the D (6 bases). This CDR3 has 15 residues. The V gene lost 5 bases and the J gene lost 2 bases, with 13 bases spanning the gap. Germline values: CDR1 LNHDA, CDR2 SQIVND (reference sequence).

This clonotype has ten or more counts. The rearrangement uses TRBV2 and TRBJ2-5, with D unresolved. The CDR3 has 12 residues. CDR1 and CDR2 (germline): SNHLY, FYNNEI. V dropped 4 bases and J dropped 5 bases, with 8 bases sitting between them. CDR3 protein: CASSVGSETQYF. CDR3 bases: TGTGCCAGCAGTGTAGGGTCGGAGACCCAGTACTTC.

This clonotype appeared many times. The V gene is TRBV19, the J gene TRBJ2-2; 8 positions agree with TRBD1. The CDR3 loop spans 17 amino acids. In germline, CDR1 is LNHDA, CDR2 SQIVND (reference sequence). J lost 5 bases, V lost 1 base, and 9 bases had no gene match. The CDR3 sequence: CASSIGRDRTLTGELFF. The CDR3 region has the DNA TGTGCCAGTAGTATAGGTCGGGACAGGACGTTGACCGGGGAGCTGTTTTTT.

Ten or more counts support this clonotype. This rearrangement joins TRBV29-1 to TRBJ2-1, with D possibly TRBD2 on 5 matching bases. With 2 bases removed from V and 10 bases from J, the gap between germline ends came to 15 bases. Germline loops: CDR1 SQVTM, CDR2 ANQGSEA. CDR3 length: 13 residues. CDR3 DNA sequence: TGCAGCGTTGAACCGGCTAGCCGAGAAGAGCAGTTCTTC. It is translated as CSVEPASREEQFF.

This clonotype was counted many times. The rearrangement links TRBV5-1 to TRBJ2-3, with 13 positions matching TRBD2. The length of the CDR3 is 16 residues. CDR1 SGHRS and CDR2 YFSETQ come from the germline V gene. With 4 bases clipped from V and 1 base from J, the junction kept 3 bases outside the gene matches. CDR3 protein: CASSQTSGGRTDTQYF. The CDR3 bases are TGCGCCAGCAGCCAGACTAGCGGGGGGCGCACAGATACGCAGTATTTT.

In its sample, this clonotype was seen many times. The CDR3 region has the DNA TGTGCCAGCAGCTTAAGCGGGACTAGCGGGAGGGCCGGTAGGAATGAGCAGTTCTTC. Its protein product is CASSLSGTSGRAGRNEQFF. J is TRBJ2-1 and V is TRBV7-3; 16 bases map to TRBD2. Germline V gene data show CDR1 as SGHTA and CDR2 as FQGTGA. The length of the CDR3 is 19 residues. With 1 base clipped from V and 7 bases from J, the junction kept 10 bases outside the gene matches.

There are many counts of this clonotype. The rearrangement joins TRBV7-9 to TRBJ1-6; the D gene is possibly TRBD1 (6 bases). CDR1 and CDR2 from the germline V gene are SEHNR and FQNEAQ (reference sequence). The CDR3 extends over 15 amino acids. Deletions cut 5 bases from V and 8 bases from J, with 16 bases between. The CDR3 nucleotides read TGTGCCAGCAGCCCAACGGGGGCCTTTGATTCACCCCTCCACTTT. Its translation: CASSPTGAFDSPLHF.

In this sample, this clonotype turned up a few times. The rearrangement joins TRBV20-1 to TRBJ2-1, with TRBD1 as a possible D gene (5 bases). Germline values: CDR1 DFQATT, CDR2 SNEGSKA (reference sequence). Trimming left V 2 bases short and J 7 bases short, with 21 bases between. This CDR3 has 16 amino acids. Here the CDR3 reads CSARSTDIITRNEQFF. CDR3 coding DNA: TGCAGTGCTAGATCGACAGACATTATAACGAGGAATGAGCAGTTCTTC.

Many counts were recorded for this clonotype. V is TRBV5-1 and J is TRBJ2-1, with 10 bases fitting TRBD2. Germline lookup yields CDR1 SGHRS and CDR2 YFSETQ. V dropped 0 bases and J dropped 7; count of bases not matched to a gene: 7. This CDR3 is 16 amino acids long. The CDR3 nucleotides read TGCGCCAGCAGCTTGGTAGCTCTAGCGGGGGCGAATGAGCAGTTCTTC. Amino acid sequence: CASSLVALAGANEQFF.

The rearrangement uses TRBV10-3 and TRBJ2-2; tentative D call: TRBD1 (5 bases). This CDR3 comprises 16 residues. Germline assignment: CDR1 ENHRY and CDR2 SYGVKD. The ends were cut back, 2 bases at V and 1 base at J, with 11 bases in the middle. CDR3 residues: CAISEKNRMNTGELFF. The DNA for the CDR3 is TGTGCCATCAGTGAGAAGAACAGGATGAACACCGGGGAGCTGTTTTTT.

There are a few counts of this clonotype. This chain links TRBV7-9 with TRBJ1-2; TRBD1 aligns across 7 bases. Trimming took 11 bases from V and 3 from J; bases not matched to a gene: 3. The CDR3 consists of 11 residues. The germline CDR1 and CDR2 sequences are SEHNR and FQNEAQ (reference sequence). The CDR3: CAVQGDYGYTF. CDR3 DNA sequence: TGTGCCGTGCAGGGGGACTATGGCTACACCTTC.

The chain recombines TRBV12-3 or TRBV12-4 with TRBJ2-1, with D possibly TRBD1 on 6 matching bases. V was trimmed by 7 bases and J by 7 bases, leaving 17 bases between them. This CDR3 is built from 14 residues. The CDR3 DNA sequence: TGTGCCAGCACCCCTACTTCAAGGGGGAATGAGCAGTTCTTC. Residues: CASTPTSRGNEQFF.